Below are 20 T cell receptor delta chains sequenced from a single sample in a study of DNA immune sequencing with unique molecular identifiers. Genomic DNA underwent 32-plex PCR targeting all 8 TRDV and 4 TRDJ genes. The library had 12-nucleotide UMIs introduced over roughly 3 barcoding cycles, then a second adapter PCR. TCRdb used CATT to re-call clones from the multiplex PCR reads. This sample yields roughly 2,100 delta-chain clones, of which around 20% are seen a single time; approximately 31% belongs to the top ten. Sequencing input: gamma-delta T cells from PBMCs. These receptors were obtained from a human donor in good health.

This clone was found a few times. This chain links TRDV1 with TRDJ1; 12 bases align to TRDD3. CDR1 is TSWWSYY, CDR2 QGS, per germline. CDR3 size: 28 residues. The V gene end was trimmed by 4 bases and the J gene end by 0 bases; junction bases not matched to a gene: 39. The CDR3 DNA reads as TGTGCTCTTGGGGTTAGGGCCTTCCTAGGATTTACTGGGGGATACCGGTCCACGGACAGCTTTTACACCGATAAACTCATCTTT. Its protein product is CALGVRAFLGFTGGYRSTDSFYTDKLIF.

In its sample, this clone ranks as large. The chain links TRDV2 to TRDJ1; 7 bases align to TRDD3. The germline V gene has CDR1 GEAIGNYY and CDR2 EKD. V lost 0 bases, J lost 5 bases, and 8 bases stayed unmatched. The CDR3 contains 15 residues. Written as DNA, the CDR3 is TGTGCCTGTGACACCATTACTACTGGGGAGGATAAACTCATCTTT. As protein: CACDTITTGEDKLIF.

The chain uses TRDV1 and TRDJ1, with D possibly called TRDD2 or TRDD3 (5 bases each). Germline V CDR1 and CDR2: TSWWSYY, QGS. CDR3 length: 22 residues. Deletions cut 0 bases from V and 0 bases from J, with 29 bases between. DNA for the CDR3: TGTGCTCTTGGGGAACTAGGACCCCTCCCCGTACTGGAGAGCCTTCACACCGATAAACTCATCTTT. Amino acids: CALGELGPLPVLESLHTDKLIF.

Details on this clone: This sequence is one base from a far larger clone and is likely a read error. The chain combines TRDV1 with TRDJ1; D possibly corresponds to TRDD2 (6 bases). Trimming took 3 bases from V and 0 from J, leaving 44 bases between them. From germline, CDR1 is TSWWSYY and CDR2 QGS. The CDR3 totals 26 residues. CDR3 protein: CALGEIHEPLNVLRVLVVGDTDKLIF. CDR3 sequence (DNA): TGTGCTCTTGGGGAGATTCACGAACCATTAAATGTCCTACGGGTACTGGTGGTGGGCGACACCGATAAACTCATCTTT.

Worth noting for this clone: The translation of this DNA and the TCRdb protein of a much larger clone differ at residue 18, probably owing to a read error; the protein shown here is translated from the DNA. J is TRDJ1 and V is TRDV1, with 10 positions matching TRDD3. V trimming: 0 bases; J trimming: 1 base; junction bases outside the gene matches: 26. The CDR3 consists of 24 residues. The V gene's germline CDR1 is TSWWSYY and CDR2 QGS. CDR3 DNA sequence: TGTGCTCTTGGGGAACTGTTCGATCGAGAGCTTATTGGGGGATACCGCGTTTTCACCGATAAACTCATCTTT. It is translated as CALGELFDRELIGGYRVFTDKLIF.

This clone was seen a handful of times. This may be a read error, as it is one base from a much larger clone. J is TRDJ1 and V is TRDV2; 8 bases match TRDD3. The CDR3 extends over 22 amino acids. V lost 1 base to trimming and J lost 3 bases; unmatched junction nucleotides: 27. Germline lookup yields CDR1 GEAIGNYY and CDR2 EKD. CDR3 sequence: CACDTLGGDTQEGKRKADKLIF. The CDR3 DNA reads TGTGCCTGTGACACATTAGGAGGGGATACCCAGGAAGGGAAGCGGAAGGCCGATAAACTCATCTTT.

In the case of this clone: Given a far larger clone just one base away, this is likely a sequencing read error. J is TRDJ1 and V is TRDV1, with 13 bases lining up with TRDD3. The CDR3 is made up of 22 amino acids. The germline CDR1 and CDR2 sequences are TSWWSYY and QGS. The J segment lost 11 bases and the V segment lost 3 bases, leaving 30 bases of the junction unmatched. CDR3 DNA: TGTGCTCTTGGGGAGGCGTTTAATCCCTACGCAGTACTGGGGGATACGCGGATTAAGCTCATCTTT. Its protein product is CALGEAFNPYAVLGDTRIKLIF.

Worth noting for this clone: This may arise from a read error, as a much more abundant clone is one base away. In DNA form, the CDR3 reads TGTGCCTGTGACAAATTACTGGGGGATACAAAAGTAGCGGACACCGATAAACTCATCTTT. Translation gives CACDKLLGDTKVADTDKLIF. This chain uses TRDV2 with TRDJ1; 12 nucleotides align to TRDD3. V lost 2 bases to trimming and J lost 0 bases; unmatched junction nucleotides: 15. The germline V gene has CDR1 GEAIGNYY and CDR2 EKD. This CDR3 is 20 amino acids long.

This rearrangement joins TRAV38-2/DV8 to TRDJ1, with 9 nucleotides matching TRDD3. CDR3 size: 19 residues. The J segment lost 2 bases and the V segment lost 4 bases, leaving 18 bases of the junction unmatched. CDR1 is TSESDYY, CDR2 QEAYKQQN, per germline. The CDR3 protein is CAYRVLPKGDTGQTDKLIF. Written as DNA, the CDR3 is TGTGCTTATAGGGTTCTTCCTAAAGGGGATACGGGGCAAACCGATAAACTCATCTTT.

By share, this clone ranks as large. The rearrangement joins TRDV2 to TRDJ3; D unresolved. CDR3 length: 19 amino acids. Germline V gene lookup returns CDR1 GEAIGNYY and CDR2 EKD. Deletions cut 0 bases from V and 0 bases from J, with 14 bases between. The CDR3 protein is CACDTMDQVSSWDTRQMFF. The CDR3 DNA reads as TGTGCCTGTGACACCATGGACCAGGTCAGCTCCTGGGACACCCGACAGATGTTTTTC.

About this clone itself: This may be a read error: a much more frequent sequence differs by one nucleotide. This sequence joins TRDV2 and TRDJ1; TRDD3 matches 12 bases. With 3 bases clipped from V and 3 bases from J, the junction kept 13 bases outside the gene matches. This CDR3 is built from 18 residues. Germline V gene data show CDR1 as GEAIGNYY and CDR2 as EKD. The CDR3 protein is CACDGVLGDTAYSDKLIF. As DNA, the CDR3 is TGTGCCTGTGACGGAGTACTGGGGGATACAGCCTACTCCGATAAACTCATCTTT.

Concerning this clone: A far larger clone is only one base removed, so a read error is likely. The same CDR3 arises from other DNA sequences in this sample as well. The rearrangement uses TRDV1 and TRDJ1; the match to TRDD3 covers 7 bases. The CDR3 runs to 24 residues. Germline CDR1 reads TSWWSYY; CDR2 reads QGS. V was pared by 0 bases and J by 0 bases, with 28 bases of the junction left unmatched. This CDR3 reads CALGELLYLPVVLGSIDDTDKLIF. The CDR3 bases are TGTGCTCTTGGGGAACTTCTATATCTTCCCGTCGTACTGGGGTCTATAGATGACACCGATAAACTCATCTTT.

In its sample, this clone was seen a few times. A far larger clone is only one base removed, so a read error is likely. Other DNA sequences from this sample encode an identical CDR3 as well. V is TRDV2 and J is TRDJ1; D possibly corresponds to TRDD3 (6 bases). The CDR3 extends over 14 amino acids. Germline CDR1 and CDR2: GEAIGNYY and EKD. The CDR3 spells CACDGILGGDKLIF. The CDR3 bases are TGTGCCTGTGACGGAATATTGGGGGGCGATAAACTTATCTTT.

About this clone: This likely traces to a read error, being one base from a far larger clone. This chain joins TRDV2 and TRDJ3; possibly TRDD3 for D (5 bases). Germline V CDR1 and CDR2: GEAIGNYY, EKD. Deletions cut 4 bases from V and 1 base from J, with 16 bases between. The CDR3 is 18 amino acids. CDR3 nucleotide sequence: TGTGCCTGTGATAGTACTTGGGGAGCTTCCTGGGACACCCGACAGATGTTTTTC. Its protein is CACDSTWGASWDTRQMFF.

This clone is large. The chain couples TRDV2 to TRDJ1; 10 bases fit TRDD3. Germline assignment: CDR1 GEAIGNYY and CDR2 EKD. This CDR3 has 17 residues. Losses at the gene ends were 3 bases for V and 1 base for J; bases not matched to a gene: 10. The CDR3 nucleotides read TGTGCCTGTGACGGGGTATTTGGGGGATACTCCACCGATAAACTCATCTTT. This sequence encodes CACDGVFGGYSTDKLIF.

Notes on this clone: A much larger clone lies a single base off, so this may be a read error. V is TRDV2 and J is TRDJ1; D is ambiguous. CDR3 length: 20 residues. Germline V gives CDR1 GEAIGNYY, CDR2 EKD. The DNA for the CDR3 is TGTGCCTGTGACACGTTGAGTGGTCTTCATCCGACGGACTACACCGATAAACACATCTTT. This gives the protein CACDTLSGLHPTDYTDKHIF.

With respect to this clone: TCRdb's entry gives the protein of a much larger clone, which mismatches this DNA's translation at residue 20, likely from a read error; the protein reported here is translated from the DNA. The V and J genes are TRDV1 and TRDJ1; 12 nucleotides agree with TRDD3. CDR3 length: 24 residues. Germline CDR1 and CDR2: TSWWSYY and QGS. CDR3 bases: TGTGCTCTTGGGCGAACGTGGCGTTACGCATTACTGGGGGATACAGCGGCGGTCACCAATAAACTCATCTTT. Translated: CALGRTWRYALLGDTAAVTNKLIF.

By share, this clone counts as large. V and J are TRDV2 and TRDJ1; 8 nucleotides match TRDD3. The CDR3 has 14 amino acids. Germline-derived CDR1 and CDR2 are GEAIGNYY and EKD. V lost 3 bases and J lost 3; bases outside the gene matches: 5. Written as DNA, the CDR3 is TGTGCCTGTGACGTCTTGGGGGATGCCGATAAACTCATCTTT. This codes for CACDVLGDADKLIF.

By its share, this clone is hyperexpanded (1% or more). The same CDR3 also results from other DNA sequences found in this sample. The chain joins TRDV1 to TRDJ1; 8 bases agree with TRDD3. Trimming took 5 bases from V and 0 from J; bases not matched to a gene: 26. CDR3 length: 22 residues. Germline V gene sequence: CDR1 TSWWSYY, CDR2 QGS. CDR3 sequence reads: CALGPRSQWWGIIRVYTDKLIF. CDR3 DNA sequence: TGTGCTCTTGGGCCTCGTTCGCAGTGGTGGGGGATTATTAGGGTTTACACCGATAAACTCATCTTT.

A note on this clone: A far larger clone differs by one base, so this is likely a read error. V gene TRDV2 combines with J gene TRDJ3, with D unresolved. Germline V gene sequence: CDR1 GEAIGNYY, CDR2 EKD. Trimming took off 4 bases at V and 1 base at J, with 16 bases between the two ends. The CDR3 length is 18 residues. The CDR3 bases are TGTGCCTGTGATAGTACTGAGGGAGCTTCCTGGGACACCCGACAGATGTTTTTC. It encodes CACDSTEGASWDTRQMFF.